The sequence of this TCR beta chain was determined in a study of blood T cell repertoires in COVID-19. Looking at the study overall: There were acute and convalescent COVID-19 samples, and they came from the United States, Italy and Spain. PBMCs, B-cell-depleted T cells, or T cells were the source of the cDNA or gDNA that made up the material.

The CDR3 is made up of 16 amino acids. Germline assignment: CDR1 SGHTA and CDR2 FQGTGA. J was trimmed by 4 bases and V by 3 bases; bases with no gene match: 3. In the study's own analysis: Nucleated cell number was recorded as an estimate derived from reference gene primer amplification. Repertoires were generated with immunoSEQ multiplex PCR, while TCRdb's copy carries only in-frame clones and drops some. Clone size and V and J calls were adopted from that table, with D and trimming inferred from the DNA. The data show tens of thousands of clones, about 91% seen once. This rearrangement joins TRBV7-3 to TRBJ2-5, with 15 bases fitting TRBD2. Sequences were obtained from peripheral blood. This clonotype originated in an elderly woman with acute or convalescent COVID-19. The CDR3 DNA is TGTGCCAGCAGCTTTGGACTAGCGGGAGGGACAGAGACCCAGTACTTC. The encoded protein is CASSFGLAGGTETQYF.